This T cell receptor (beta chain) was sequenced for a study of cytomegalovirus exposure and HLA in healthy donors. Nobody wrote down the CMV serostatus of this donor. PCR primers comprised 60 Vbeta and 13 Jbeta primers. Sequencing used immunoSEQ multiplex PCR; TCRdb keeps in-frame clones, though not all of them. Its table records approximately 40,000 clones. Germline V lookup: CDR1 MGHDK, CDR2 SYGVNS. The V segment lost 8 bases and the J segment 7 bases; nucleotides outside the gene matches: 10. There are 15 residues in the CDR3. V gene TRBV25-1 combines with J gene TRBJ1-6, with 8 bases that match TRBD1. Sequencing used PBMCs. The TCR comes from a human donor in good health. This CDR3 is CASSNQWDRNSPLHF. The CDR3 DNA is TGTGCCAGCTCCAACCAGTGGGACAGGAATTCACCCCTCCACTTT.